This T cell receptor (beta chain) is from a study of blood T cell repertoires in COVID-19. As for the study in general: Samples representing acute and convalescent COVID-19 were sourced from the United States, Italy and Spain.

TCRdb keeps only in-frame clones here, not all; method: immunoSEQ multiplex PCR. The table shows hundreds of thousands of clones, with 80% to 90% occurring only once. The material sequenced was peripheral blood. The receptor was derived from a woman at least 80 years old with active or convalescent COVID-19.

The DNA for the CDR3 is TGTGCCAGCAGTTCCACTAGCGGGTCGTACAATGAGCAGTTCTTC. It is translated as CASSSTSGSYNEQFF. The rearrangement joins TRBV11-3 to TRBJ2-1, with 9 nucleotides matching TRBD2. J lost 4 bases, V lost 6 bases, and 7 bases had no gene match. The CDR3 spans 15 residues. CDR1 is SGHNT, CDR2 YENEEA, per germline.